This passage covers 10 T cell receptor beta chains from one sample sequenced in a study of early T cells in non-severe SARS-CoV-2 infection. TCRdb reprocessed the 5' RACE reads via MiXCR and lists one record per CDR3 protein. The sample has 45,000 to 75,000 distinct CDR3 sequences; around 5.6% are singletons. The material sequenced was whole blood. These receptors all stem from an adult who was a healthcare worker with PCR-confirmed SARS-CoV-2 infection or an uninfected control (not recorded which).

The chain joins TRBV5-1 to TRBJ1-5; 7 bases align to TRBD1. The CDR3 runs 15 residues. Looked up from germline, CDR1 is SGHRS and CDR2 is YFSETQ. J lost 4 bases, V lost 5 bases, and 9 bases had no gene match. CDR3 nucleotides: TGCGCCAGCAGTCCAGGGGGACCCGGAAATCAGCCCCAGCATTTT. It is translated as CASSPGGPGNQPQHF.

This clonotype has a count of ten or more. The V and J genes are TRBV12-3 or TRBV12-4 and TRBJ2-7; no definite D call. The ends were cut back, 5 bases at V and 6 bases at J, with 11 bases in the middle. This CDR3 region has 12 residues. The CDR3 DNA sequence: TGTGCCAGCAGTCCTCGATCGCGCGAGCAGTACTTC. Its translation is CASSPRSREQYF.

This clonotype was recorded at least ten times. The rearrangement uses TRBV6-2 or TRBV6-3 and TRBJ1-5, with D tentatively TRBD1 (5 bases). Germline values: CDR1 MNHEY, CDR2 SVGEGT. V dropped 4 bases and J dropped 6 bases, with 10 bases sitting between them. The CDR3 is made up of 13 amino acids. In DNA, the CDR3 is TGTGCCAGCAGTTCGGACATCCCTCAGCCCCAGCATTTT. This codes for CASSSDIPQPQHF.

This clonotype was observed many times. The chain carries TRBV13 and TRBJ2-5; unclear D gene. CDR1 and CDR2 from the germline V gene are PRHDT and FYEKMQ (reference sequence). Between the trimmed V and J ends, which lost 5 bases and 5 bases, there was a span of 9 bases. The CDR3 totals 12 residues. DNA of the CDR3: TGTGCCAGCAGCAGGTGGCAGGAGACCCAGTACTTC. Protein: CASSRWQETQYF.

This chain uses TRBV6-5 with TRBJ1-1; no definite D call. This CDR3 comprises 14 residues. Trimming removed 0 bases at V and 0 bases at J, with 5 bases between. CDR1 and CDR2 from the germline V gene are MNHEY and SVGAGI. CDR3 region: CASSYSNVNTEAFF. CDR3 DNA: TGTGCCAGCAGTTACTCGAACGTGAACACTGAAGCTTTCTTT.

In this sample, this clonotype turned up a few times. CDR3 coding DNA: TGTGCCAGCAGTCGGACAGGGGATACCTACGAGCAGTACTTC. Amino acid sequence: CASSRTGDTYEQYF. The chain recombines TRBV27 with TRBJ2-7; 9 bases line up with TRBD1. CDR1 is MNHEY, CDR2 SMNVEV, per germline (reference sequence). V was pared by 5 bases and J by 2 bases, with 4 bases of the junction left unmatched. The CDR3 consists of 14 residues.

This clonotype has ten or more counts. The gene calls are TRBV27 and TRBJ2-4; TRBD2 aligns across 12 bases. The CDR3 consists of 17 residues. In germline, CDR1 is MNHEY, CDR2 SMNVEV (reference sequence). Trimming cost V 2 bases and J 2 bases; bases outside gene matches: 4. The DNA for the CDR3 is TGTGCCAGCAGTTTACTAGCGGGAGGGCCGACCAAAAACATTCAGTACTTC. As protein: CASSLLAGGPTKNIQYF.

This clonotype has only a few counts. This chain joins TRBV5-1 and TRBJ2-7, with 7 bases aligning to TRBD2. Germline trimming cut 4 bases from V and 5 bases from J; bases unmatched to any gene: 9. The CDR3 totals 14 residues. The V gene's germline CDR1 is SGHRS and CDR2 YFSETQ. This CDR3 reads CASSPGGRVNEQYF. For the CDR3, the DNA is TGCGCCAGCAGCCCCGGGGGGAGGGTTAACGAGCAGTACTTC.

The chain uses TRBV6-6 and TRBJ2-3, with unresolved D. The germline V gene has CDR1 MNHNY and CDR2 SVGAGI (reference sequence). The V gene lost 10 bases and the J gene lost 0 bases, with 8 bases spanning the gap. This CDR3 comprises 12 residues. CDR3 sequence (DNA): TGTGCCACCAGGACGAGCACAGATACGCAGTATTTT. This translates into CATRTSTDTQYF.

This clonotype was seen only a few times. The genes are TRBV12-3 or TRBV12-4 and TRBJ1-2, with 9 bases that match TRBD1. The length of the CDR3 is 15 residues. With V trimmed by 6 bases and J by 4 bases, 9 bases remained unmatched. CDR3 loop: CASRTRGQGPYGYTF. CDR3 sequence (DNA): TGTGCCAGCAGGACCAGGGGACAGGGCCCCTATGGCTACACCTTC.